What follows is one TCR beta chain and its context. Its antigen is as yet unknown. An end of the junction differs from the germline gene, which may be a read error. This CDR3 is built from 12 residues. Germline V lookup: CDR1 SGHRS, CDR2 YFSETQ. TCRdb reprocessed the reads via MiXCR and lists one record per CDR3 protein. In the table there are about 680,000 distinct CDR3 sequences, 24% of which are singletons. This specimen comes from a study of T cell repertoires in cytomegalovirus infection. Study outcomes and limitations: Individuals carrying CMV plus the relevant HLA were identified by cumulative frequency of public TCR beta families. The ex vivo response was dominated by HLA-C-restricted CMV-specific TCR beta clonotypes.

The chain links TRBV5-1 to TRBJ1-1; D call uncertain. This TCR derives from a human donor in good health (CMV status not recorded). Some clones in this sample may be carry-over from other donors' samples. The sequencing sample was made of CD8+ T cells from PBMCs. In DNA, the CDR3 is TGTGCCAGCAGCGGAGAGAACACTGAAGCTTTCTTT. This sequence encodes CASSGENTEAFF. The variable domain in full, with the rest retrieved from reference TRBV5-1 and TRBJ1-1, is KAGVTQTPRYLIKTRGQQVTLSCSPISGHRSVSWYQQTPGQGLQFLFEYFSETQRNKGNFPGRFSGRQFSNSRSEMNVSTLELGDSALYLCASSGENTEAFFGQGTRLTVV.